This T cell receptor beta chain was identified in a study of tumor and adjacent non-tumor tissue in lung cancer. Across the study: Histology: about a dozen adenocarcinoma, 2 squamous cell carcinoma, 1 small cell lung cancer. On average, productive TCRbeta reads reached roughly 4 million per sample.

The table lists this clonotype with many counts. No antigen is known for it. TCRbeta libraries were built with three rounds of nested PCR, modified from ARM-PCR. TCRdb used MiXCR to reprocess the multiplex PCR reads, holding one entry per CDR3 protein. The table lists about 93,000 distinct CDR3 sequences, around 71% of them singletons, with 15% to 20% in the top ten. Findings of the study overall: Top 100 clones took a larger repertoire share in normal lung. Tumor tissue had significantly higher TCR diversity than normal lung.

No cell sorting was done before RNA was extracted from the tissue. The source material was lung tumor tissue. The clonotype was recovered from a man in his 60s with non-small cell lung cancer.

The CDR3 protein is CASSLYASGRYEQYF. In DNA, the CDR3 is TGTGCCAGCAGTTTATACGCCAGCGGGCGCTACGAGCAGTACTTC. J is TRBJ2-7 and V is TRBV28, with D possibly matching TRBD2 (6 bases). The CDR3 contains 15 residues. The germline V gene has CDR1 MDHEN and CDR2 SYDVKM. Trimming took off 1 base at V and 3 bases at J, with 13 bases between the two ends. Full variable domain (rest looked up from reference TRBV28 and TRBJ2-7): DVKVTQSSRYLVKRTGEKVFLECVQDMDHENMFWYRQDPGLGLRLIYFSYDVKMKEKGDIPEGYSVSREKKERFSLILESASTNQTSMYLCASSLYASGRYEQYFGPGTRLTVT.